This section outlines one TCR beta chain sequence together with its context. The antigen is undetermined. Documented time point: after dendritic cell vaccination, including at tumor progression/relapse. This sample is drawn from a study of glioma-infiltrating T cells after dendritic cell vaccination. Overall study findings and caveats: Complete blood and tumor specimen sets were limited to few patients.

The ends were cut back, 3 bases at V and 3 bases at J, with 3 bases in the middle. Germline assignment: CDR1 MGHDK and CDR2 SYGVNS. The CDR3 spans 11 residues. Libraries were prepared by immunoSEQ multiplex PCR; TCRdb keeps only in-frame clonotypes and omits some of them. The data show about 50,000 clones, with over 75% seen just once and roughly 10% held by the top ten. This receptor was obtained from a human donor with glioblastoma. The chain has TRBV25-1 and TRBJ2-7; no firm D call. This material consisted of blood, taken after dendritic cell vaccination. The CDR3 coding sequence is TGTGCCAGCAGTGATTACTACGAGCAGTACTTC. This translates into CASSDYYEQYF.